Reported below is one T cell receptor beta chain. This record comes from a study of blood T cell repertoires in COVID-19. Across the whole study: Some COVID-19 samples were acute and others convalescent; all came from the United States, Italy and Spain.

This CDR3 contains 14 residues. Germline loops: CDR1 LNHDA, CDR2 SQIVND (reference sequence). Deletions cut 8 bases from V and 7 bases from J, with 17 bases between. The protocol was immunoSEQ multiplex PCR, while the TCRdb copy is restricted to in-frame clones and leaves out a portion. This sample has 50,000 to 60,000 clones, with approximately 84% found just once. The chain has TRBV19 and TRBJ2-2; possibly TRBD2 for D (7 bases). The clonotype originates from a man older than 75 with COVID-19, enrolled during active disease. Sequencing input: peripheral blood. The CDR3 is CASSVPGGSGELFF. CDR3 sequence (DNA): TGTGCCAGTTCGGTCCCGGGGGGCAGCGGGGAGCTGTTTTTT.